The 26 T cell receptor beta chains in this list originate from one sample, sequenced in a study of shared clonotypes between healthy human individuals. Here immunoSEQ multiplex PCR was the method, and the copy in TCRdb shows in-frame clones only, minus some. This sample has millions of clones, with approximately 93% found just once. The sample comprised naive CD4+ T cells from PBMCs. The sample's subset: CD45RA+ positively selected. Receptors were obtained from a man between 18 and 29 years old in good health. Some clones in this sample may be carry-over from other donors' samples.

The gene calls are TRBV29-1 and TRBJ2-5; TRBD1 aligns across 8 bases. With the DNA end fitting TRBJ2-7 better, the J assignment may be wrong. The CDR3 extends over 13 amino acids. CDR1 and CDR2 (germline): SQVTM, ANQGSEA. In DNA form, the CDR3 reads TGCAGCGTTGAGGGGACAGGATTTTACGAGCAGTACTTC. It codes for CSVEGTGFYEQYF.

The rearrangement links TRBV29-1 to TRBJ2-7, with 8 bases matching TRBD2. Looked up from germline, CDR1 is SQVTM and CDR2 is ANQGSEA. Trimming removed 5 bases from V and 2 bases from J; junction bases left unmatched: 8. CDR3 length: 14 residues. The CDR3 loop is CSVRGREVPYEQYF. In DNA, the CDR3 is TGCAGCGTTAGAGGGCGGGAGGTCCCCTACGAGCAGTACTTC.

The V call is TRBV9, the J call TRBJ2-4, with 12 bases that match TRBD2. The V gene's germline CDR1 is SGDLS and CDR2 YYNGEE. The CDR3 has 19 amino acids. Trimming removed 0 bases from V and 2 bases from J; junction bases left unmatched: 9. CDR3 region: CASSVGSTTSGRPKNIQYF. CDR3 DNA sequence: TGTGCCAGCAGCGTAGGCTCCACAACTAGCGGGAGGCCCAAAAACATTCAGTACTTC.

The chain has TRBV11-2 and TRBJ2-6; D unresolved. Trimming took 2 bases from V and 0 from J, leaving 5 bases between them. The germline CDR1 and CDR2 sequences are SGHAT and FQNNGV. The CDR3 consists of 15 residues. DNA of the CDR3: TGTGCCAGCAGCTTAACAATCTCTGGGGCCAACGTCCTGACTTTC. Its translation is CASSLTISGANVLTF.

This clone has only one observation. The chain combines TRBV4-3 with TRBJ2-7, with 11 bases lining up with TRBD2. Trimming at V came to 1 base and at J to 5 bases, leaving 16 bases not matched to a gene. Germline CDR1 reads LGHNA; CDR2 reads YSLEER. This CDR3 is built from 19 residues. The CDR3 loop reads CASSQGAAPSGRWEHEQYF. CDR3 coding DNA: TGCGCCAGCAGCCAAGGGGCCGCCCCTAGCGGGAGGTGGGAGCACGAGCAGTACTTC.

Concerning this clone: Other DNA sequences in the sample encode the same CDR3. The rearrangement uses TRBV18 and TRBJ2-7; D is uncertain. CDR1 is KGHSH and CDR2 is LQKENI in the germline V gene. CDR3 length equals 15 residues. V was cut by 2 bases and J by 2 bases, with 13 bases left in between. This CDR3 reads CASSPGQPNTYEQYF. In DNA, the CDR3 is TGTGCCAGCTCACCAGGGCAGCCCAACACCTACGAGCAGTACTTC.

The chain has TRBV16 and TRBJ2-2; the D is unclear. Germline CDR1 and CDR2: KGHSY and FQNENV. The CDR3 length is 15 residues. The V gene lost 5 bases and the J gene lost 8 bases, with 18 bases spanning the gap. The CDR3 region has the DNA TGTGCCAGCAGCATACAGTCCAGGTTGCAAGGGGAGCTGTTTTTT. Encoded protein: CASSIQSRLQGELFF.

The chain is built from TRBV21-1 and TRBJ2-3; TRBD1, as called in the table, went unchecked against the DNA. TRBV21-1 is assigned pseudogene status. This CDR3 comprises 16 residues. CDR3 sequence reads: CASYLKTGTNTDTQYF. The DNA of the CDR3 is TGTGCCAGCTACTTAAAGACAGGGACGAACACAGATACGCAGTATTTT.

The chain joins TRBV5-4 to TRBJ2-7; 11 bases are a match to TRBD1. The V gene end was trimmed by 3 bases and the J gene end by 5 bases; junction bases not matched to a gene: 7. The germline V gene encodes CDR1 SGHNT and CDR2 YYREEE (reference sequence). The CDR3 is 15 amino acids. The CDR3 loop reads CASSWGQGVRHEQYF. CDR3 sequence (DNA): TGTGCCAGCAGCTGGGGACAGGGGGTTCGACACGAGCAGTACTTC. Combining the CDR3 with reference TRBV5-4 and TRBJ2-7 gives the whole variable domain ETGVTQSPTHLIKTRGQQVTLRCSSQSGHNTVSWYQQALGQGPQFIFQYYREEENGRGNFPPRFSGLQFPNYSSELNVNALELDDSALYLCASSWGQGVRHEQYFGPGTRLTVT.

The chain combines TRBV5-7 with TRBJ1-5, with 7 positions matching TRBD1. TRBV5-7 is an open reading frame, and its role is uncertain. The CDR3 loop spans 14 amino acids. Losses at the gene ends were 6 bases for V and 6 bases for J; bases not matched to a gene: 9. CDR3 bases: TGTGCCAGCAAGGGTCAGGGGGTGAGTCAGCCCCAGCATTTT. As protein: CASKGQGVSQPQHF.

The J gene is TRBJ1-5, the V gene TRBV19; the match to TRBD1 covers 11 bases. The trim removed 9 bases at V and 5 bases at J, leaving 9 bases unmatched. Germline CDR1 LNHDA, CDR2 SQIVND (reference sequence). This CDR3 has 15 residues. CDR3 nucleotides: TGTGCCAGCCTGGACAGGGGGCGAGGGGATCAGCCCCAGCATTTT. Its protein is CASLDRGRGDQPQHF.

V and J are TRBV7-6 and TRBJ1-1; D possibly corresponds to TRBD1 (5 bases). Per the germline V gene, CDR1 is SGHVS and CDR2 is FNYEAQ. V was clipped by 5 bases and J by 4 bases, with 23 bases between them. This CDR3 region has 17 residues. The DNA of the CDR3 is TGTGCCAGCAGCATTCGACCGGGACCACAGGTGGGCACTGAAGCTTTCTTT. Protein sequence: CASSIRPGPQVGTEAFF. The full variable domain, rest sourced from reference TRBV7-6 and TRBJ1-1, is GAGVSQSPRYKVTKRGQDVALRCDPISGHVSLYWYRQALGQGPEFLTYFNYEAQQDKSGLPNDRFSAERPEGSISTLTIQRTEQRDSAMYRCASSIRPGPQVGTEAFFGQGTRLTVV.

This clone was counted a few times. The chain joins TRBV9 to TRBJ2-2; D gene ambiguous. Germline V gene data show CDR1 as SGDLS and CDR2 as YYNGEE. The length of the CDR3 is 13 residues. Trimming shortened V by 5 bases and J by 5 bases, and 10 bases separated the two germline ends. The CDR3 protein is CASSGGRTGELFF. The CDR3, as DNA: TGTGCCAGCAGTGGTGGGCGTACCGGGGAGCTGTTTTTT.

This chain uses TRBV4-1 with TRBJ2-7, with 12 positions matching TRBD2. The V gene end was trimmed by 0 bases and the J gene end by 8 bases; junction bases not matched to a gene: 5. This CDR3 spans 15 amino acids. Per the germline V gene, CDR1 is MGHRA and CDR2 is YSYEKL. The CDR3: CASSQDETSGRKQYF. In DNA, the CDR3 is TGCGCCAGCAGCCAAGATGAGACTAGCGGGAGAAAGCAGTACTTC.

With respect to this clone: The identical CDR3 is also encoded by other nucleotide sequences in the sample. CDR3 nucleotide sequence: TGCAGTGCCAACGCTTACAATGAGCAGTTCTTC. This gives the protein CSANAYNEQFF. The gene calls are TRBV20-1 and TRBJ2-1; the D is unclear. The CDR3 is 11 residues long. Germline assignment: CDR1 DFQATT and CDR2 SNEGSKA (reference sequence). Trimming took off 6 bases at V and 4 bases at J, with 7 bases between the two ends.

The genes are TRBV13 and TRBJ2-7, with D possibly TRBD2 on 5 matching bases. V gave up 3 bases and J gave up 6 bases, with 15 bases separating them. CDR1 PRHDT and CDR2 FYEKMQ come from the germline V gene (reference sequence). There are 14 residues in the CDR3. The CDR3 loop reads CASSLRGLVGEQYF. The CDR3 DNA follows: TGTGCCAGCAGCTTGAGAGGGTTGGTAGGCGAGCAGTACTTC.

This rearrangement joins TRBV28 to TRBJ2-7; no definite D call. CDR3 size: 13 residues. V was clipped by 10 bases and J by 6 bases, with 19 bases between them. Germline lookup yields CDR1 MDHEN and CDR2 SYDVKM. DNA for the CDR3: TGTGCCACGAAGACACCCGGAAGACCCGAGCAGTACTTC. Translated: CATKTPGRPEQYF.

V is TRBV5-5 and J is TRBJ1-2; the D is unclear. Trimming cost V 0 bases and J 0 bases, with 9 bases left between them. The CDR3 is 15 residues long. Germline assignment: CDR1 SGHKS and CDR2 YYEKEE (reference sequence). The CDR3 coding sequence is TGTGCCAGCAGCTTGGCCGTAGGGTCTAACTATGGCTACACCTTC. Amino acids: CASSLAVGSNYGYTF.

The chain couples TRBV9 to TRBJ2-1; no clear D. This CDR3 is 13 amino acids long. The germline V gene has CDR1 SGDLS and CDR2 YYNGEE. Trimming stripped 4 bases from V and 5 bases from J, with 10 bases between. DNA for the CDR3: TGTGCCAGCAGCATCGGGTTTCACAATGAGCAGTTCTTC. Amino acid sequence: CASSIGFHNEQFF. The complete variable domain, with remaining parts taken from reference TRBV9 and TRBJ2-1, reads DSGVTQTPKHLITATGQRVTLRCSPRSGDLSVYWYQQSLDQGLQFLIQYYNGEERAKGNILERFSAQQFPDLHSELNLSSLELGDSALYFCASSIGFHNEQFFGPGTRLTVL.

V gene TRBV9 combines with J gene TRBJ2-7; no firm D call. Trimming stripped 0 bases from V and 0 bases from J, with 7 bases between. The CDR3 has 14 residues. CDR1 is SGDLS, CDR2 YYNGEE, per germline. The CDR3 loop reads CASSVAPYSYEQYF. CDR3 sequence (DNA): TGTGCCAGCAGCGTAGCCCCTTACTCCTACGAGCAGTACTTC.

The chain has TRBV2 and TRBJ2-7; TRBD1 matches at 9 bases. The CDR3 spans 16 residues. Germline values: CDR1 SNHLY, CDR2 FYNNEI. V shed 8 bases, J shed 3 bases, and the junction held 14 bases outside the gene matches. CDR3 DNA: TGTGCCAGCCAAGAGAGACTGGGACAGGGTGGCTACGAGCAGTACTTC. It specifies CASQERLGQGGYEQYF.

The V gene is TRBV28, the J gene TRBJ2-7; 8 bases align to TRBD2. The CDR3 spans 14 residues. V was pared by 8 bases and J by 0 bases, with 6 bases of the junction left unmatched. Germline-derived CDR1 and CDR2 are MDHEN and SYDVKM. The CDR3 DNA sequence: TGTGCCAGCTCAATGCGGGGGGCCTCCTACGAGCAGTACTTC. Protein product: CASSMRGASYEQYF.

The sample holds one count of this clone. The rearrangement uses TRBV7-7 and TRBJ2-5; weak D call: TRBD1 (7 bases). V dropped 5 bases and J dropped 4 bases, with 20 bases sitting between them. The CDR3 is made up of 16 amino acids. CDR1 and CDR2 (germline): SSHAT, FNYEAQ (reference sequence). This CDR3 is CASSQTGGTARETQYF. CDR3 in DNA: TGTGCCAGCAGCCAAACCGGCGGGACAGCGCGAGAGACCCAGTACTTC.

A note on this clone: The sample has other DNA sequences that encode this CDR3 too. V and J are TRBV6-6 and TRBJ2-7, with unresolved D. The germline V and J ends were trimmed by 0 bases and 0 bases, with 6 bases remaining between them. This CDR3 has 14 amino acids. Per the germline V gene, CDR1 is MNHNY and CDR2 is SVGAGI (reference sequence). CDR3 loop: CASSYSSTSYEQYF. CDR3 bases: TGTGCCAGCAGTTACTCGAGTACCTCCTACGAGCAGTACTTC.

This chain connects TRBV6-6 to TRBJ2-2, with unresolved D. Trimming cost V 6 bases and J 1 base, with 15 bases left between them. The CDR3 is made up of 16 amino acids. CDR1 is MNHNY and CDR2 is SVGAGI in the germline V gene (reference sequence). CDR3 sequence: CASSRRVVGNTGELFF. CDR3 sequence (DNA): TGTGCCAGCAGCCGACGGGTCGTGGGGAACACCGGGGAGCTGTTTTTT.

The chain has TRBV6-6 and TRBJ2-1; TRBD1 is a possible D gene (6 bases). Germline CDR1 reads MNHNY; CDR2 reads SVGAGI (reference sequence). The V gene lost 7 bases and the J gene lost 7 bases, with 11 bases spanning the gap. The CDR3 totals 12 residues. This CDR3 is CASNTGSNEQFF. The CDR3 DNA is TGTGCCAGCAACACAGGGAGTAATGAGCAGTTCTTC.